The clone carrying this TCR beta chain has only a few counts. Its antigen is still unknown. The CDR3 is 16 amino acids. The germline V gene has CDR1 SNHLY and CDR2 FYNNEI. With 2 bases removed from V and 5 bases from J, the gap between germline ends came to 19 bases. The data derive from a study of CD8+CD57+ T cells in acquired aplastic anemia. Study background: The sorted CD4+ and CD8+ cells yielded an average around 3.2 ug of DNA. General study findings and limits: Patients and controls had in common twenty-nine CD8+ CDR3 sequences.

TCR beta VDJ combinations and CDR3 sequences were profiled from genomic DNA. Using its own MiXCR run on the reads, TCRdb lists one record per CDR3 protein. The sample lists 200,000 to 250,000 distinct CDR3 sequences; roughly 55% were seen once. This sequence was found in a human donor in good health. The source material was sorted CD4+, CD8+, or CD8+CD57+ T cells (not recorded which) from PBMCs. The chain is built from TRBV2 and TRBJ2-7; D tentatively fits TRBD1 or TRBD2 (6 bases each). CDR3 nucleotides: TGTGCCAGCAGTGAACGCGGGGTTGCAGGGGCTCACGAGCAGTACTTC. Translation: CASSERGVAGAHEQYF.